Given below is one TCR beta chain in context. This specimen belongs to a study of T-cell memory formation after mild COVID-19. TCRdb re-called the 5' RACE reads with MiXCR, one entry per CDR3 protein. The sample records under 250,000 distinct CDR3 sequences, roughly 15% being singletons. Sequencing was carried out using PBMCs or a T cell subset sorted from them (not recorded which). The clonotype was recovered from an adult woman who had mild COVID-19 (a few samples of this study predate the infection). Cell type and time point are not known.

The CDR3 is CASSPTGPYNEQFF. DNA of the CDR3: TGTGCCAGCAGCCCGACGGGCCCATACAATGAGCAGTTCTTC. This chain links TRBV7-2 with TRBJ2-1; D not resolved. This CDR3 has 14 amino acids. With 5 bases removed from V and 4 bases from J, the gap between germline ends came to 12 bases. Germline CDR1 reads SGHTA; CDR2 reads FQGNSA.